A selection of T cell receptor beta chains follows, all from one sample in a study of blood T cell repertoires in COVID-19. The table came from immunoSEQ multiplex PCR; TCRdb's copy has only in-frame clones and leaves some out. Among roughly 290,000 clones, about 85% were seen once, and the ten largest hold around 3.9%. Material: peripheral blood. These receptors originate from a woman between 50 and 59 years old with active or convalescent COVID-19. Both conserved end residues are part of each CDR3. The D gene is left open where the match is weak.

TRBD2,TRBV3-1/TRBV3-2,CASSQGWGLAGFEQFF
.,TRBV19,CASSYSPNTGELFF
TRBD1,TRBV11-2,CASSSTGGRYGYTF
.,TRBV7-9,CASSPGPEKLFF
TRBD2,TRBV10-3,CAISTSVSYNEQFF
.,TRBV30,CAWSVQSGFNEQFF
TRBD1,TRBV28,CASRDRDFSGNTIYF
.,TRBV6-5,CASSLDTLASPLHF
.,TRBV10-3,CAISESNRGLNTEAFF
TRBD1,TRBV4-1,CASSQEISQGVGEKLFF
.,TRBV20-1,CSASRGAVTGELFF
TRBD2,TRBV6-5,CASSYSNGGETQYF
.,TRBV27,CASSQINQETQYF
TRBD2,TRBV10-3,CAIGAHRDRTSGSREDNEQFF
TRBD1,TRBV5-8,CASSQGTGGLEKLFF
.,TRBV25-1,CASSESRGRDTQYF
.,TRBV3-1/TRBV3-2,CASSQEAGASNSPLHF
.,TRBV6-5,CASSEGSSEQYF
TRBD1,TRBV6-2/TRBV6-3,CASSGGQGQINQPQHF
TRBD2,TRBV19,CASTRTSGRAYNEQFF
.,TRBV9,CASSVDPQGRRGYTF
.,TRBV19,CASKHYFTNTEAFF
.,TRBV28,CASSSGVPEPQHF
.,TRBV27,CASSSSFGPGGSGANVLTF
TRBD2,TRBV11-2,CASSRRLAGGQGHNEQFF
TRBD2,TRBV7-2,CASSSRTSAGSGELFF
TRBD1,TRBV7-2,CASSLGAGGNSPLHF
TRBD1,TRBV2,CASSVSVSGQGRTEPQHF
TRBD2,TRBV7-3,CASSPRTSGRSFHEQFF
TRBD2,TRBV5-1,CASSLGLAGNNEQFF
.,TRBV7-2,CASSFGGNTEAFF
.,TRBV15,CATSRDATQGYEQYF
TRBD1,TRBV2,CASSVRQGATEAFF
TRBD2,TRBV6-5,CASRRGGEYEQYF
.,TRBV7-2,CASSLYRVVTDTQYF
.,TRBV24-1,CATSDPRGGGSGDTQYF
.,TRBV6-5,CASRSGGQANYGYTF
.,TRBV10-1,CASSPAGHQPQHF
.,TRBV10-3,CAISVGGDRYEQYF
.,TRBV6-5,CASSSSTGRTEAFF
TRBD2,TRBV11-2,CASSSLGGRNEQFF
TRBD2,TRBV15,CATSRDLAGAETQYF
TRBD1,TRBV4-1,CASSQDQTRGQGHEQYF
.,TRBV10-3,CAISESGQGYGYTF
.,TRBV13,CASSLGPSRGRSYEQYF
.,TRBV19,CASNHRSYGYTF
TRBD1,TRBV6-5,CASSRGTGGYGYTF
TRBD1,TRBV10-3,CAISESPTGQGGTGELFF
TRBD2,TRBV5-1,CASSLAPSGPTDTQYF